A single sample gave rise to the 20 T cell receptor beta chains below, sequenced in a study of CD8 T cells in ankylosing spondylitis (dated by TCRdb to about 2017). Library preparation used 5' RACE. TCRdb shows the sequencer as Illumina HiSeq 2500. Using fastp at Q25 and MiXCR, TCRdb reprocessed the public reads and kept productive beta chains. Identical CDR3 proteins give one entry, which carries the most common genes and DNA. The sample table holds approximately 260,000 distinct CDR3 sequences, of which 18% were seen once. The top ten clonotypes cover about a third of the sample. Input material: blood, either unsorted or a sorted T cell fraction (not recorded which). All receptors come from a male donor with ankylosing spondylitis or in good health (not recorded which).

This clonotype was seen a few times. This may stem from a read error, because a much larger clone lies one nucleotide away. This chain links TRBV3-1 with TRBJ2-3; 11 bases line up with TRBD2. Germline V gene data show CDR1 as LGHDT and CDR2 as YNNKEL (reference sequence). The CDR3 runs to 15 residues. V trimming: 8 bases; J trimming: 5 bases; junction bases outside the gene matches: 9. DNA for the CDR3: TGTGCCAGCTCCATAGCGGGAGGGTCACGAGATACGCAGTATTTT. Translated: CASSIAGGSRDTQYF.

This chain joins TRBV12-3 or TRBV12-4 and TRBJ2-7; weak D call: TRBD2 (6 bases). The CDR3 has 13 residues. V dropped 7 bases and J dropped 3 bases, with 13 bases sitting between them. Here the CDR3 DNA reads TGTGCCAGCAACCAGGGAGGAGACTACGAGCAGTACTTC. This translates into CASNQGGDYEQYF.

The CDR3 spells CASSFRPDRTGGEKLFF. CDR3 coding DNA: TGTGCCAGCAGCTTCCGGCCTGACAGGACCGGGGGTGAAAAACTGTTTTTT. The chain employs TRBV12-3 or TRBV12-4 and TRBJ1-4; D perhaps matches TRBD1 (6 bases). CDR3 size: 17 residues. Deletions cut 6 bases from V and 7 bases from J, with 24 bases between.

The CDR3 sequence is CASSIVPGNEQYF. CDR3 in DNA: TGTGCCAGTAGTATAGTTCCAGGAAACGAGCAGTACTTC. The rearrangement uses TRBV19 and TRBJ2-7; no clear D gene. Per the germline V gene, CDR1 is LNHDA and CDR2 is SQIVND (reference sequence). V shed 1 base and J shed 5 bases, with 9 bases lying between them. The CDR3 runs to 13 residues.

This clonotype occurred many times. The chain has TRBV7-9 and TRBJ2-5; the D gene is possibly TRBD2 (6 bases). CDR1 and CDR2 (germline): SEHNR, FQNEAQ (reference sequence). The V end lost 5 bases, the J end lost 6 bases, and 16 bases lay between the germline ends. This CDR3 is 14 amino acids long. The chain's CDR3 is CASSETSRSQTQYF. The DNA for the CDR3 is TGTGCCAGCAGCGAGACTAGTAGGTCACAGACCCAGTACTTC.

The V gene is TRBV7-8, the J gene TRBJ1-3; no firm D call. The CDR3 extends over 15 amino acids. In germline, CDR1 is SGHVS, CDR2 FQNEAQ. With 1 base removed from V and 3 bases from J, the gap between germline ends came to 10 bases. CDR3 in DNA: TGTGCCAGCAGCTTAGGTCTGGCGCTTGGAAACACCATATATTTT. Translated: CASSLGLALGNTIYF.

The J gene is TRBJ2-7, the V gene TRBV6-5; 11 bases align to TRBD1. V lost 2 bases, J lost 2 bases, and 5 bases stayed unmatched. The CDR3 contains 16 residues. CDR1 MNHEY and CDR2 SVGAGI come from the germline V gene. The chain's CDR3 is CASSYEGDRGAYEQYF. The CDR3, as DNA: TGTGCCAGCAGTTACGAGGGGGACAGGGGGGCCTACGAGCAGTACTTC.

This chain connects TRBV29-1 to TRBJ2-2; the match to TRBD2 covers 7 bases. CDR1 SQVTM and CDR2 ANQGSEA come from the germline V gene. The CDR3 loop spans 15 amino acids. The V and J ends lost 3 bases and 3 bases, in that order; junction bases with no gene match: 7. This CDR3 is CSVDSGTTDTGELFF. The CDR3 DNA sequence: TGCAGCGTTGACTCCGGGACTACAGACACCGGGGAGCTGTTTTTT.

The CDR3 region is CSVEGAPSGRADEQFF. The DNA of the CDR3 is TGCAGCGTTGAAGGCGCCCCTAGCGGGAGGGCCGATGAGCAGTTCTTC. The J gene is TRBJ2-1, the V gene TRBV29-1; TRBD2 agrees at 12 bases. The CDR3 is made up of 16 amino acids. The germline V gene has CDR1 SQVTM and CDR2 ANQGSEA. The junction had 9 bases not matched to a gene; V was cut back by 1 base and J by 8 bases.

The chain recombines TRBV20-1 with TRBJ2-6, with D possibly matching TRBD2 (6 bases). Germline V CDR1 and CDR2: DFQATT, SNEGSKA (reference sequence). Trimming took off 6 bases at V and 0 bases at J, with 9 bases between the two ends. This CDR3 has 14 amino acids. CDR3 region: CSALGLSGANVLTF. The CDR3 DNA sequence: TGCAGTGCCCTGGGACTCTCTGGGGCCAACGTCCTGACTTTC.

This clonotype was recorded at least ten times. The chain employs TRBV7-8 and TRBJ2-1; D is ambiguous. The germline gives CDR1 SGHVS, CDR2 FQNEAQ. CDR3 length: 14 amino acids. V was pared by 1 base and J by 7 bases, with 11 bases between. CDR3 nucleotide sequence: TGTGCCAGCAGCTTAGGTTCCCCCTCAAATGAGCAGTTCTTC. Its protein is CASSLGSPSNEQFF.

The chain combines TRBV14 with TRBJ2-7; 8 nucleotides agree with TRBD1. From germline, CDR1 is SGHDN and CDR2 FVKESK. This CDR3 has 13 residues. V lost 2 bases to trimming and J lost 6 bases; unmatched junction nucleotides: 3. The CDR3 loop reads CASSQSGGSEQYF. In DNA form, the CDR3 reads TGTGCCAGCAGCCAATCAGGGGGCTCCGAGCAGTACTTC.

The sample holds a few counts of this clonotype. The V call is TRBV24-1, the J call TRBJ2-2; D gene ambiguous. The germline CDR1 and CDR2 sequences are KGHDR and SFDVKD. This CDR3 has 11 amino acids. V was shortened by 10 bases and J by 3 bases, with 5 bases between the two germline ends. CDR3: CATGYTGELFF. The CDR3 bases are TGTGCCACGGGATACACCGGGGAGCTGTTTTTT.

This clonotype was seen ten or more times. The genes are TRBV6-1 and TRBJ2-2, with 7 bases aligning to TRBD2. The CDR3 covers 14 residues. CDR1 is MNHNS and CDR2 is SASEGT in the germline V gene. J lost 9 bases, V lost 5 bases, and 9 bases had no gene match. CDR3 protein: CASSKGTTSRELFF. The CDR3 DNA reads TGTGCCAGCAGTAAAGGGACTACCTCCCGGGAGCTGTTTTTT.

The rearrangement uses TRBV5-4 and TRBJ2-7; D call uncertain. Between the trimmed V and J ends, which lost 3 bases and 3 bases, there was a span of 10 bases. The CDR3 is made up of 13 amino acids. CDR1 is SGHNT, CDR2 YYREEE, per germline (reference sequence). The CDR3 sequence is CASSSRPFYEQYF. The CDR3 bases are TGTGCCAGCAGCTCCCGACCATTCTACGAGCAGTACTTC. Full variable domain (rest looked up from reference TRBV5-4 and TRBJ2-7): ETGVTQSPTHLIKTRGQQVTLRCSSQSGHNTVSWYQQALGQGPQFIFQYYREEENGRGNFPPRFSGLQFPNYSSELNVNALELDDSALYLCASSSRPFYEQYFGPGTRLTVT.

The chain has TRBV6-2 or TRBV6-3 and TRBJ2-2; no clear D gene. The CDR3 length is 14 residues. Trimming shortened V by 8 bases and J by 3 bases, and 13 bases separated the two germline ends. The germline CDR1 and CDR2 sequences are MNHEY and SVGEGT. CDR3 region: CASSSLPDTGELFF. CDR3 DNA sequence: TGTGCCAGCTCCTCGCTCCCTGACACCGGGGAGCTGTTTTTT.

The CDR3 sequence is CASSDPGFSETQYF. Here the CDR3 DNA reads TGTGCCAGCAGCGACCCGGGGTTTTCGGAGACCCAGTACTTC. This chain uses TRBV9 with TRBJ2-5; D might be TRBD2 (5 bases). The CDR3 runs 14 residues. Trimming stripped 3 bases from V and 5 bases from J, with 14 bases between. The germline gives CDR1 SGDLS, CDR2 YYNGEE.

This rearrangement joins TRBV25-1 to TRBJ2-7, with D tentatively TRBD2 (5 bases). V was cut by 4 bases and J by 2 bases, with 9 bases left in between. Per germline, CDR1 MGHDK and CDR2 SYGVNS. The CDR3 is made up of 13 amino acids. CDR3 loop: CASSVWETYEQYF. DNA for the CDR3: TGTGCCAGCAGTGTTTGGGAGACCTACGAGCAGTACTTC.

The V and J genes are TRBV7-9 and TRBJ2-1; 7 bases line up with TRBD2. Germline V lookup: CDR1 SEHNR, CDR2 FQNEAQ (reference sequence). There are 15 residues in the CDR3. V dropped 5 bases and J dropped 5; count of bases not matched to a gene: 9. In DNA, the CDR3 is TGTGCCAGCAGCAATACCTGGACTAGAGACAATGAGCAGTTCTTC. Translation: CASSNTWTRDNEQFF.

The chain employs TRBV7-2 and TRBJ2-7, with D perhaps matching TRBD1 (6 bases). The CDR3 runs 13 residues. Germline V gene data show CDR1 as SGHTA and CDR2 as FQGNSA. V was pared by 6 bases and J by 0 bases, with 9 bases between. This CDR3 reads CASRRDNSYEQYF. The CDR3 bases are TGTGCCAGCAGACGGGACAACTCCTACGAGCAGTACTTC.